A single sample gave rise to the 6 T cell receptor beta chains below, sequenced in a study of CD8 T cells in Susac syndrome. Random hexamers were used to reverse transcribe roughly 0.45 to 1 ug of RNA. MiXCR, applied by TCRdb to the immunoSEQ multiplex PCR reads, yields one record per CDR3 protein. The sample has a few hundred thousand distinct CDR3 sequences, 95% seen once. Material for sequencing was CD4+ T cells from PBMCs. The source of these receptors is a human donor with multiple sclerosis.

The chain couples TRBV7-2 to TRBJ2-3; 10 bases align to TRBD2. Trimming cost V 3 bases and J 5 bases; bases outside gene matches: 2. CDR1 is SGHTA, CDR2 FQGNSA, per germline. The CDR3 totals 14 residues. CDR3 DNA sequence: TGTGCCAGCAGCTTCCTAGCGGGAGTAGATACGCAGTATTTT. Encoded protein: CASSFLAGVDTQYF.

The chain carries TRBV3-1 and TRBJ2-7, with no clear D. Germline CDR1 is LGHDT and CDR2 is YNNKEL (reference sequence). The CDR3 extends over 11 amino acids. V lost 5 bases to trimming and J lost 12 bases, with 14 bases between them. The CDR3 DNA reads as TGTGCCAGCAGCACCCGTCGCGGTTGGTACTTC. Residues: CASSTRRGWYF.

The chain employs TRBV12-3 or TRBV12-4 and TRBJ2-2, with D possibly being TRBD2 (5 bases). The V gene lost 2 bases and the J gene lost 8 bases, with 12 bases spanning the gap. The CDR3 covers 14 residues. In nucleotides, the CDR3 is TGTGCCAGCAGTTTAAGGACTCCGCGGGGGGAGCTGTTTTTT. This sequence encodes CASSLRTPRGELFF.

The CDR3 sequence: CASRRTSGNDYEQYF. The CDR3 coding sequence is TGTGCCAGCAGGCGGACTAGCGGGAATGACTACGAGCAGTACTTC. The chain joins TRBV6-6 to TRBJ2-7; 12 nucleotides agree with TRBD2. Looked up from germline, CDR1 is MNHNY and CDR2 is SVGAGI (reference sequence). CDR3 length: 15 amino acids. After removal of 6 bases from V and 3 bases from J, the junction contained 6 bases not matched to a gene.

The V and J genes are TRBV14 and TRBJ1-1; a possible D gene is TRBD1 (6 bases). From germline, CDR1 is SGHDN and CDR2 FVKESK. With 1 base removed from V and 4 bases from J, the gap between germline ends came to 10 bases. This CDR3 spans 14 amino acids. Written as DNA, the CDR3 is TGTGCCAGCAGCCAAGCGGGACACATCACTGAAGCTTTCTTT. Protein sequence: CASSQAGHITEAFF.

The chain joins TRBV29-1 to TRBJ1-3; D uncertain. The V gene lost 2 bases and the J gene lost 1 base, with 0 bases spanning the gap. This CDR3 contains 11 residues. Germline assignment: CDR1 SQVTM and CDR2 ANQGSEA. CDR3 nucleotides: TGCAGCGTTGAATCTGGAAACACCATATATTTT. Its protein product is CSVESGNTIYF.